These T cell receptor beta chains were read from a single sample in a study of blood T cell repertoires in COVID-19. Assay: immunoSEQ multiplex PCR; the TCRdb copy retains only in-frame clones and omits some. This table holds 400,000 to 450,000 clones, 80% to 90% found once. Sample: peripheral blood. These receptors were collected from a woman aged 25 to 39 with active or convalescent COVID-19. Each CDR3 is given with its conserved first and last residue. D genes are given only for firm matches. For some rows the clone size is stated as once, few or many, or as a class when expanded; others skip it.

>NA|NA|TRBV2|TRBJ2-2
CASRRDGELFF
TGTGCCAGCAGGCGAGACGGGGAGCTGTTTTTT
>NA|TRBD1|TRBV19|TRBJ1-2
CASRGDRGHGYTF
TGTGCCAGTAGGGGGGACAGGGGTCATGGCTACACCTTC
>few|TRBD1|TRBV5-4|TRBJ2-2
CASTGQENTGELFF
TGTGCCAGCACGGGACAGGAGAACACCGGGGAGCTGTTTTTT
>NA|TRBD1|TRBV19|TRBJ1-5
CASSIVGQGAVGNQPQHF
TGTGCCAGTAGTATTGTCGGACAGGGGGCCGTCGGGAATCAGCCCCAGCATTTT
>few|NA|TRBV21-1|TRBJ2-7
CASTDLNSYEQYF
TGTGCCAGTACCGACTTAAATTCCTACGAGCAGTACTTC
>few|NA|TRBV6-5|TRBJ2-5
CASKRTGETQYF
TGTGCCAGCAAAAGGACGGGGGAGACCCAGTACTTC
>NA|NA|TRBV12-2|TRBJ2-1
CASRSAPASGRPHYNEQFF
TGTGCAAGTCGCTCTGCTCCGGCTAGCGGGAGGCCCCACTACAATGAGCAGTTCTTC
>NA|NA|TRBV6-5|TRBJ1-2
CASRTGSGGDYGYTF
TGTGCCAGCAGAACAGGTAGCGGGGGTGACTATGGCTACACCTTC
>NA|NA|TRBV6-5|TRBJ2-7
CASRAGALSYEQYF
TGTGCCAGCCGGGCAGGGGCCCTCTCCTACGAGCAGTACTTC
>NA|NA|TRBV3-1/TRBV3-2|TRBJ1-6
CASSQDPGGTFNSPLHF
TGTGCCAGCAGCCAAGATCCTGGAGGCACCTTCAATTCACCCCTCCACTTT